This T cell receptor beta chain was retrieved from a study of blood T cells in healthy people across ages. Study at large: About one barcoded beta molecule per two T cells was the capture yield of template switching. Study results and limitations: The percentage of naive T cells correlated strongly with TCR beta diversity. Diversity estimates from one million T cells were considered underestimates.

The V and J ends lost 1 base and 5 bases respectively, with 12 bases between them. The CDR3 runs 16 residues. Germline CDR1 is LGHNA and CDR2 is YSLEER. With respect to this clonotype: Its matching antigen is unknown.

Combining a sample-barcoded 5' primer with a J-beta primer mix, a second PCR ran for roughly 6 to 11 cycles. MiXCR, run by TCRdb on the 5' RACE reads, gives a single entry per CDR3 protein. This sample has roughly 1,300,000 distinct CDR3 sequences, with 55% to 75% found just once. The sample consisted of blood. The rearrangement uses TRBV4-3 and TRBJ1-6; tentatively, D is TRBD1 (5 bases). The receptor comes from a man between 18 and 29 years old in good health. CDR3 in amino acids: CASSQAPDINNSPLHF. The CDR3 DNA sequence: TGCGCCAGCAGCCAAGCCCCGGACATCAATAATTCACCCCTCCACTTT.